What follows are 10 T cell receptor beta chains derived from one specimen sequenced in a study of T-cell reconstitution after alpha-beta-depleted transplantation in children. Unique molecular identifiers tagged the TCRbeta library. From the PCR reads, TCRdb called clonotypes with MiXCR, one entry per CDR3 protein. The table shows 200,000 to 250,000 distinct CDR3 sequences, with more than 20% occurring only once. The sequences come from PBMCs, mostly from graft donor cells, collected 360 days after TCRalphabeta/CD19-depleted stem cell transplant. The receptors were gathered from a female patient between 2 and 15 years old who had a stem cell transplant for congenital amegakaryocytic thrombocytopenia, so the T cells may come from the graft donor.

The chain is built from TRBV25-1 and TRBJ1-5; D is possibly TRBD1 (5 bases). The CDR3 sequence is 12 residues long. With 6 bases removed from V and 5 bases from J, the gap between germline ends came to 8 bases. Per germline, CDR1 MGHDK and CDR2 SYGVNS. CDR3 coding DNA: TGTGCCAGCAGAGGAGGGGATCAGCCCCAGCATTTT. Encoded protein: CASRGGDQPQHF.

This clonotype turned up a few times. J is TRBJ2-7 and V is TRBV4-3; no clear D gene. Germline lookup yields CDR1 LGHNA and CDR2 YSLEER. This CDR3 region has 14 residues. V lost 1 base, J lost 3 bases, and 10 bases lay in between. This chain's CDR3 is CASSQGTENYEQYF. In DNA, the CDR3 is TGCGCCAGCAGCCAAGGGACGGAAAACTACGAGCAGTACTTC.

This clonotype appeared many times. The CDR3 DNA follows: TGCAGTGCTAGTAAAACGACTAGCGGGAGTTTAACCTACGAGCAGTACTTC. It yields the protein CSASKTTSGSLTYEQYF. The chain couples TRBV20-1 to TRBJ2-7; the match to TRBD2 covers 12 bases. CDR1 and CDR2 (germline): DFQATT, SNEGSKA (reference sequence). With 3 bases clipped from V and 2 bases from J, the junction kept 11 bases outside the gene matches. This CDR3 region has 17 residues.

The chain is built from TRBV15 and TRBJ2-5; unclear D gene. Germline V gene data show CDR1 as LNHNV and CDR2 as YYDKDF (reference sequence). This CDR3 is 14 amino acids long. Trimming removed 3 bases from V and 7 bases from J, with 15 bases in between. The CDR3 spells CATSSQPSFGTQYF. The CDR3 nucleotides are TGTGCCACCAGCAGCCAACCCTCTTTCGGGACCCAGTACTTC.

The V call is TRBV27, the J call TRBJ1-5; no firm D call. V was pared by 6 bases and J by 6 bases, with 15 bases between. CDR1 and CDR2 (germline): MNHEY, SMNVEV (reference sequence). The CDR3 extends over 14 amino acids. The CDR3 here is CASSPTFGIQPQHF. In DNA form, the CDR3 reads TGTGCCAGCAGCCCAACGTTTGGAATTCAGCCCCAGCATTTT.

This clonotype has more than one count but fewer than ten. The CDR3, as DNA: TGCGCCAGCAGCGCCCGGGACGTAGTAGGTGGCTACACCTTC. Amino acid sequence: CASSARDVVGGYTF. The V and J genes are TRBV5-1 and TRBJ1-2; TRBD1 is a possible D gene (5 bases). The ends were cut back, 4 bases at V and 7 bases at J, with 17 bases in the middle. The CDR3 spans 14 residues. From germline, CDR1 is SGHRS and CDR2 YFSETQ.

In its sample, this clonotype was seen once. The chain has TRBV9 and TRBJ2-3; D uncertain. The CDR3 has 12 residues. V lost 5 bases and J lost 1, with 5 bases in between. Per the germline V gene, CDR1 is SGDLS and CDR2 is YYNGEE. CDR3 nucleotides: TGTGCCAGCAGTCATGGCACAGATACGCAGTATTTT. Encoded protein: CASSHGTDTQYF.

This clonotype was seen at least ten times. This rearrangement joins TRBV4-1 to TRBJ1-5; no reliable D call. V lost 0 bases and J lost 9, with 12 bases in between. Germline CDR1 MGHRA, CDR2 YSYEKL. There are 14 residues in the CDR3. CDR3 coding DNA: TGCGCCAGCAGCCAAGATGCTACTTCCATGCCCCAGCATTTT. Its protein is CASSQDATSMPQHF.

This clonotype has more than one count but fewer than ten. V usage is TRBV20-1 and J usage is TRBJ1-1; no definite D call. CDR1 and CDR2 from the germline V gene are DFQATT and SNEGSKA (reference sequence). The CDR3 length is 13 residues. The V end was cut by 3 bases, the J end by 2 bases, with 10 bases between. CDR3 sequence (DNA): TGCAGTGCTAGGGTCCAGACTAACACTGAAGCTTTCTTT. Translating gives CSARVQTNTEAFF.

This clonotype was counted between two and nine times. The chain has TRBV4-1 and TRBJ2-4; no definite D call. Germline V CDR1 and CDR2: MGHRA, YSYEKL. With 0 bases removed from V and 5 bases from J, the gap between germline ends came to 11 bases. CDR3 size: 15 residues. CDR3: CASSQELSQQNIQYF. CDR3 nucleotide sequence: TGCGCCAGCAGCCAAGAATTGTCCCAGCAAAACATTCAGTACTTC.